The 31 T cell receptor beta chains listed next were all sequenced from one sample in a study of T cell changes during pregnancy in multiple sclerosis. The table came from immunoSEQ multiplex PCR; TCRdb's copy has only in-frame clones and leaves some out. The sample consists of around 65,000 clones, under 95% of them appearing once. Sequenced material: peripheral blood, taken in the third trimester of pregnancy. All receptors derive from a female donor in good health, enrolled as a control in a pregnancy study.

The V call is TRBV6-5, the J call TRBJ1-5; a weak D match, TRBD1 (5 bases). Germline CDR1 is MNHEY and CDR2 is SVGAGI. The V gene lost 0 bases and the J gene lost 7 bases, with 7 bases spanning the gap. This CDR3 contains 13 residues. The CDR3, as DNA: TGTGCCAGCAGTTACTCGGGGCAACAGCCCCAGCATTTT. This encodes CASSYSGQQPQHF.

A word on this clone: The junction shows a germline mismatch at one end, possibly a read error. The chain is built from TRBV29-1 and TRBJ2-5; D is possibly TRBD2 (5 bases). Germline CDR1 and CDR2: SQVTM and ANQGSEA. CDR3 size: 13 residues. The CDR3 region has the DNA TGCAGCCTTGAATCGGGGTCACAAGAGACCCAGTACTTC. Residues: CSLESGSQETQYF.

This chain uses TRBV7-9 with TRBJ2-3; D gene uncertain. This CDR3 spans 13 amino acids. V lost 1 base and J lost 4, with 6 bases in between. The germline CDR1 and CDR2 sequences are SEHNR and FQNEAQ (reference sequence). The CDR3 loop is CASSLVTADTQYF. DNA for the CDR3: TGTGCCAGCAGCTTAGTAACGGCAGATACGCAGTATTTT. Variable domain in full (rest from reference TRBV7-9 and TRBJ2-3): DTGVSQNPRHKITKRGQNVTFRCDPISEHNRLYWYRQTLGQGPEFLTYFQNEAQLEKSRLLSDRFSAERPKGSFSTLEIQRTEQGDSAMYLCASSLVTADTQYFGPGTRLTVL.

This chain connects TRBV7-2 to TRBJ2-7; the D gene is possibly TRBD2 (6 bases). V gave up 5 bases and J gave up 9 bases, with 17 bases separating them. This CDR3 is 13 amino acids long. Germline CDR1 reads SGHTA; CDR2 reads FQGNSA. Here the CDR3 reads CASSPDYAEGQYF. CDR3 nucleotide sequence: TGTGCCAGCAGCCCGGACTACGCTGAGGGGCAGTACTTC.

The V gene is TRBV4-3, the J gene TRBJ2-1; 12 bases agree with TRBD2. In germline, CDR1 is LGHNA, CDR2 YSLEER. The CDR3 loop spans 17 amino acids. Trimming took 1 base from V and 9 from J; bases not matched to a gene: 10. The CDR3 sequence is CASSQVVPSGGATEQFF. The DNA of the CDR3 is TGCGCCAGCAGCCAAGTCGTTCCTAGCGGGGGGGCTACTGAGCAGTTCTTC.

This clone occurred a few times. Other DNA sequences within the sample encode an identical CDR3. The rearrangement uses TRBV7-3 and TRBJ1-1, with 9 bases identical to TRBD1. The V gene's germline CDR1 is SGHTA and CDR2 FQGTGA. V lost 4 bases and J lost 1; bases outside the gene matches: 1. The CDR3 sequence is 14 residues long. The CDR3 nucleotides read TGTGCCAGCAGCTCGGGACAGGGGAACACTGAAGCTTTCTTT. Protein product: CASSSGQGNTEAFF.

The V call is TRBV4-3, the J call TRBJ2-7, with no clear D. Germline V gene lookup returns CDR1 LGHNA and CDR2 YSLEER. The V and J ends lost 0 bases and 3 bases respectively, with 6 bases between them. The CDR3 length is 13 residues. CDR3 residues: CASSQDRGYEQYF. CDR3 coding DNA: TGCGCCAGCAGCCAAGATCGCGGCTACGAGCAGTACTTC.

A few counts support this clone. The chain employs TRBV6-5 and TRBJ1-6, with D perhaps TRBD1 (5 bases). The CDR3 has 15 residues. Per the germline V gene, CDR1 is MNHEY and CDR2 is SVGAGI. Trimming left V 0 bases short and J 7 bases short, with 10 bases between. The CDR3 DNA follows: TGTGCCAGCAGTTACTCACGGGGGATAAATTCACCCCTCCACTTT. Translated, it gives CASSYSRGINSPLHF.

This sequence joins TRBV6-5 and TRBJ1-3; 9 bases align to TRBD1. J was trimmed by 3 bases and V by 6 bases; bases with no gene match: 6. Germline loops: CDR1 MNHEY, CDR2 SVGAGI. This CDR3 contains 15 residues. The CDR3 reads CASRLRQGGGNTIYF. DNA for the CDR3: TGTGCCAGCAGACTCAGACAGGGGGGTGGAAACACCATATATTTT.

CDR3 in amino acids: CASSPGTSGRYSYEQYF. The CDR3 nucleotides are TGTGCCAGCTCACCCGGGACTAGCGGGAGATACTCCTACGAGCAGTACTTC. The chain combines TRBV18 with TRBJ2-7, with 14 bases matching TRBD2. CDR3 size: 17 residues. J lost 0 bases, V lost 3 bases, and 4 bases had no gene match. From germline, CDR1 is KGHSH and CDR2 LQKENI.

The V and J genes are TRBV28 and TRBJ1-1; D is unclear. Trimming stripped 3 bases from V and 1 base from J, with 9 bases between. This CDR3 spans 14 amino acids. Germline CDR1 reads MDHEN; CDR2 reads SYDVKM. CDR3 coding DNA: TGTGCCAGCAGTTTGACTAACAGGAACACTGAAGCTTTCTTT. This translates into CASSLTNRNTEAFF.

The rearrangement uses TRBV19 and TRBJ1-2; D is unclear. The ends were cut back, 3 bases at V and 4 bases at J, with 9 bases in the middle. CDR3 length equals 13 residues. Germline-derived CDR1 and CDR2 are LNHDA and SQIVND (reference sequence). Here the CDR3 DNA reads TGTGCCAGTAGTATCGGGAAGTCCTATGGCTACACCTTC. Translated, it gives CASSIGKSYGYTF.

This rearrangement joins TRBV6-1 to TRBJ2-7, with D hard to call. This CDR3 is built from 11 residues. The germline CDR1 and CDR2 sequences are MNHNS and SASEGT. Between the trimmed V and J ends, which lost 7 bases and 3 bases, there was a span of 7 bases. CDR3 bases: TGTGCCAGCATCGAGGTCTACGAGCAGTACTTC. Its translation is CASIEVYEQYF.

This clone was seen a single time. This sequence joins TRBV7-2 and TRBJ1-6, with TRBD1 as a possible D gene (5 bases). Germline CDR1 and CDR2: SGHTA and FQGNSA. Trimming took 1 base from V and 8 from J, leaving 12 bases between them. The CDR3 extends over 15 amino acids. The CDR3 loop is CASSLVEGVDSPLHF. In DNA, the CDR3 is TGTGCCAGCAGCTTAGTTGAAGGGGTCGATTCACCCCTCCACTTT.

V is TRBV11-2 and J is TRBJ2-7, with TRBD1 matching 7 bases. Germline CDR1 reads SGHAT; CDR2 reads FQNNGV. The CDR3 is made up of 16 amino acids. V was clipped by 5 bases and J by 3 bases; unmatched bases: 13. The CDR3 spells CASSPFSGTASYEQYF. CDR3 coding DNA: TGTGCCAGCAGCCCCTTTTCCGGGACAGCAAGCTACGAGCAGTACTTC. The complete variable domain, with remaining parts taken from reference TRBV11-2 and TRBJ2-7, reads EAGVAQSPRYKIIEKRQSVAFWCNPISGHATLYWYQQILGQGPKLLIQFQNNGVVDDSQLPKDRFSAERLKGVDSTLKIQPAKLEDSAVYLCASSPFSGTASYEQYFGPGTRLTVT.

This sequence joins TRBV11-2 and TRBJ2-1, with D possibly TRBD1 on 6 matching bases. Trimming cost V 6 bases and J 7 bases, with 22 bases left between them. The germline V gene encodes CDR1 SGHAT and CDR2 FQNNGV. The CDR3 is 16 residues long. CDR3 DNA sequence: TGTGCCAGCAGTTACACGACAGGTCCGGTGTGGAATGAGCAGTTCTTC. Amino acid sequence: CASSYTTGPVWNEQFF.

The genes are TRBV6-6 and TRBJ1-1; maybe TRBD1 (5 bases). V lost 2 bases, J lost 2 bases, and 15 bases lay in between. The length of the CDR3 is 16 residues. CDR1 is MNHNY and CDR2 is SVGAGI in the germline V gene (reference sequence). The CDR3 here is CASSYPQSGGNTEAFF. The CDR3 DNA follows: TGTGCCAGCAGTTACCCCCAAAGCGGGGGTAACACTGAAGCTTTCTTT.

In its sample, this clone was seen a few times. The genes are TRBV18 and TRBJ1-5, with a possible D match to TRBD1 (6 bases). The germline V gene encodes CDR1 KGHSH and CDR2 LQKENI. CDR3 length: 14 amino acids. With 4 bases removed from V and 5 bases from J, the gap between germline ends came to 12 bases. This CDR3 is CASSQQGGDQPQHF. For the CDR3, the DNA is TGTGCCAGCTCACAACAGGGTGGTGATCAGCCCCAGCATTTT.

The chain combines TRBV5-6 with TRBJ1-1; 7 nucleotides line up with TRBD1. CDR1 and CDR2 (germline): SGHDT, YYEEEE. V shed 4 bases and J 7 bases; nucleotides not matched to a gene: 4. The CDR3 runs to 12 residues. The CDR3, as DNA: TGTGCCAGCAGCCAAGGGACAGTTGAAGCTTTCTTT. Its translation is CASSQGTVEAFF.

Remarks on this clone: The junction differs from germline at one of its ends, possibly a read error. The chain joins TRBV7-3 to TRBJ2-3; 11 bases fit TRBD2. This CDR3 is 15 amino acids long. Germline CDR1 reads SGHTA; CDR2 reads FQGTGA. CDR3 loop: CASSLTSGGGDTQYF. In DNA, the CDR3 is TGTGCCAGCAGTTTAACTAGCGGGGGAGGAGATACGCAGTATTTT.

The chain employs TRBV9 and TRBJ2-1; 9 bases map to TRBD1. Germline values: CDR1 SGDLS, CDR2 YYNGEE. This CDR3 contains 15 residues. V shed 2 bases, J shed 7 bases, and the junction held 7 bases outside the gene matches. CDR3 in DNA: TGTGCCAGCAGCGTTACAGGGGGCGCGCGGAATGAGCAGTTCTTC. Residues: CASSVTGGARNEQFF.

CDR3 residues: CASSGSGSGRGDTQYF. CDR3 nucleotides: TGTGCCAGCAGCGGAAGCGGGTCCGGGCGTGGAGATACGCAGTATTTT. V gene TRBV5-6 combines with J gene TRBJ2-3, with a possible D match to TRBD2 (6 bases). The V and J ends lost 4 bases and 5 bases respectively, with 20 bases between them. The CDR3 is 16 amino acids. From germline, CDR1 is SGHDT and CDR2 YYEEEE.

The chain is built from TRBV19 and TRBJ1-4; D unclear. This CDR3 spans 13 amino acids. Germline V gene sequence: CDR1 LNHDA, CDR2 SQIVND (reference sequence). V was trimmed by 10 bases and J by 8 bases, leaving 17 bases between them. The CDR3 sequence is CATQYRGSEKLFF. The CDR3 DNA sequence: TGTGCCACTCAGTACCGCGGGTCGGAAAAACTGTTTTTT. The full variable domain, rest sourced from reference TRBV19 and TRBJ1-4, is DGGITQSPKYLFRKEGQNVTLSCEQNLNHDAMYWYRQDPGQGLRLIYYSQIVNDFQKGDIAEGYSVSREKKESFPLTVTSAQKNPTAFYLCATQYRGSEKLFFGSGTQLSVL.

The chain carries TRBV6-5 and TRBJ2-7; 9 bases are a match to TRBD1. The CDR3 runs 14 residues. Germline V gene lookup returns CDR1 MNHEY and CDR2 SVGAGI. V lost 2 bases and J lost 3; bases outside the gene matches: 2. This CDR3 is CASSYRTGDYEQYF. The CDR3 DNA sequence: TGTGCCAGCAGTTACCGGACAGGGGACTACGAGCAGTACTTC.

CDR3 region: CASSRLQGNRNEKLFF. The CDR3 region has the DNA TGTGCCAGCAGCCGCCTACAGGGAAACAGAAATGAAAAACTGTTTTTT. The V gene is TRBV14, the J gene TRBJ1-4; tentative D call: TRBD1 (6 bases). Germline V gene lookup returns CDR1 SGHDN and CDR2 FVKESK. The CDR3 runs to 16 residues. The V and J ends lost 4 bases and 5 bases respectively, with 17 bases between them. Full variable domain (outside the CDR3, taken from reference TRBV14 and TRBJ1-4): EAGVTQFPSHSVIEKGQTVTLRCDPISGHDNLYWYRRVMGKEIKFLLHFVKESKQDESGMPNNRFLAERTGGTYSTLKVQPAELEDSGVYFCASSRLQGNRNEKLFFGSGTQLSVL.

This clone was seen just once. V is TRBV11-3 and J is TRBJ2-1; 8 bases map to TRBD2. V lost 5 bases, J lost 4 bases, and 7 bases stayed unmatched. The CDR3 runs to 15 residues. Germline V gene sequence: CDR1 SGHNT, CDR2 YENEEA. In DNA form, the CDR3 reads TGTGCCAGCAGCCACCGGGGGGGCCTATACAATGAGCAGTTCTTC. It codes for CASSHRGGLYNEQFF.

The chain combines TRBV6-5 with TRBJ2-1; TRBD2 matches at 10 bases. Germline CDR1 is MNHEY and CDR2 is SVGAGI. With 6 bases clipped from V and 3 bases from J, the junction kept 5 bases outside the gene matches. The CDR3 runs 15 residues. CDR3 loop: CASRAPSGGYNEQFF. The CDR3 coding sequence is TGTGCCAGCAGGGCCCCTAGCGGGGGCTACAATGAGCAGTTCTTC.

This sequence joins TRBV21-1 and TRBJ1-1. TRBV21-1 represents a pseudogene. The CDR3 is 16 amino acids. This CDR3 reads CARRKGGGGRSTEAFF. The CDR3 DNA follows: TGTGCCAGACGGAAAGGTGGCGGGGGTAGGAGCACTGAAGCTTTCTTT.

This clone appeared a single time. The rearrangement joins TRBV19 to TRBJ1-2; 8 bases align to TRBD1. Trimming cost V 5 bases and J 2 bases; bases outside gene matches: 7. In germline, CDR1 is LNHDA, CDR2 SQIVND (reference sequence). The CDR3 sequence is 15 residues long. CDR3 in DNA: TGTGCCAGTAGTCCGCAGGGACAGGCGAACTATGGCTACACCTTC. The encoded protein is CASSPQGQANYGYTF. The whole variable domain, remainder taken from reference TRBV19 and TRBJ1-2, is DGGITQSPKYLFRKEGQNVTLSCEQNLNHDAMYWYRQDPGQGLRLIYYSQIVNDFQKGDIAEGYSVSREKKESFPLTVTSAQKNPTAFYLCASSPQGQANYGYTFGSGTRLTVV.

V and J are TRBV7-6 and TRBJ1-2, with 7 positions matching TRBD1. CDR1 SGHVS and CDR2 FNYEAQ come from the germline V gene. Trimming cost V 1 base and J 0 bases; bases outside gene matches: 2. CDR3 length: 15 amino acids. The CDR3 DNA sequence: TGTGCCAGCAGCTTAGTGACAGGGACTAACTATGGCTACACCTTC. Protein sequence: CASSLVTGTNYGYTF.

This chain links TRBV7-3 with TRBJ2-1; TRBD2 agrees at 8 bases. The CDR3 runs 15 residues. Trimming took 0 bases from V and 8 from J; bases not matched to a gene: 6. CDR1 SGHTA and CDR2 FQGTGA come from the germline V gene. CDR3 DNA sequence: TGTGCCAGCAGCTTAACCTCGGGGGGGCCCGATGAGCAGTTCTTC. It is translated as CASSLTSGGPDEQFF.